A single sample gave rise to the 25 T cell receptor beta chains below, sequenced in a study of shared clonotypes between healthy human individuals. Data came from immunoSEQ multiplex PCR; TCRdb stores just in-frame clones and leaves some out. Among a few million clones listed, just over 90% were seen once. The material sequenced was naive CD4+ T cells sorted from blood. Subset: CD45RA+ positively selected. These receptors were taken from a man aged 18 to 35 in good health.

The chain combines TRBV2 with TRBJ2-2, with a weak D call TRBD1 (6 bases). Germline assignment: CDR1 SNHLY and CDR2 FYNNEI. The CDR3 consists of 14 residues. V gave up 4 bases and J gave up 4 bases, with 10 bases separating them. The CDR3 spells CASSVKGGTGELFF. The CDR3, as DNA: TGTGCCAGCAGTGTTAAAGGGGGCACCGGGGAGCTGTTTTTT.

This rearrangement joins TRBV5-4 to TRBJ2-2; 15 bases match TRBD2. This CDR3 is 18 amino acids long. CDR1 and CDR2 from the germline V gene are SGHNT and YYREEE (reference sequence). Trimming removed 4 bases from V and 0 bases from J; junction bases left unmatched: 4. The CDR3 here is CASSPRTSGRANTGELFF. The CDR3 region has the DNA TGTGCCAGCAGCCCGAGGACTAGCGGGAGGGCGAACACCGGGGAGCTGTTTTTT.

This clone was seen more than once but under ten times. Other nucleotide sequences from this sample produce the same CDR3. This CDR3 reads CASSPAGQGYEQYF. The CDR3 DNA sequence: TGTGCCAGCTCACCGGCTGGACAAGGCTACGAGCAGTACTTC. This sequence joins TRBV18 and TRBJ2-7, with D maybe TRBD1 (5 bases). The CDR3 has 14 amino acids. Germline values: CDR1 KGHSH, CDR2 LQKENI. The V end was cut by 3 bases, the J end by 3 bases, with 12 bases between.

The chain uses TRBV10-3 and TRBJ2-7, with TRBD2 matching over 8 bases. The V gene end was trimmed by 3 bases and the J gene end by 0 bases; junction bases not matched to a gene: 4. This CDR3 region has 15 residues. From germline, CDR1 is ENHRY and CDR2 SYGVKD. As DNA, the CDR3 is TGTGCCATCAGTGATTTACTAGCGGCCTCCTACGAGCAGTACTTC. Translated, it gives CAISDLLAASYEQYF.

The rearrangement links TRBV7-2 to TRBJ1-4, with TRBD1 matching 7 bases. V gave up 1 base and J gave up 7 bases; unmatched junction bases: 6. In germline, CDR1 is SGHTA, CDR2 FQGNSA. This CDR3 region has 15 residues. CDR3 in amino acids: CASSLGDRDAEKLFF. DNA of the CDR3: TGTGCCAGCAGCTTAGGTGACAGGGACGCTGAAAAACTGTTTTTT.

The V call is TRBV9, the J call TRBJ2-7, with D perhaps TRBD2 (6 bases). The CDR3 contains 15 residues. Germline lookup yields CDR1 SGDLS and CDR2 YYNGEE. V lost 0 bases and J 2 bases, leaving 12 bases between the germline ends. DNA of the CDR3: TGTGCCAGCAGCGTAGACGATGGCGGGACCTACGAGCAGTACTTC. Its translation is CASSVDDGGTYEQYF.

The V and J genes are TRBV13 and TRBJ1-4, with 7 bases aligning to TRBD1. The CDR3 covers 15 residues. CDR1 and CDR2 from the germline V gene are PRHDT and FYEKMQ (reference sequence). V shed 6 bases, J shed 2 bases, and the junction held 6 bases outside the gene matches. CDR3 in amino acids: CASRDQGGTNEKLFF. CDR3 DNA: TGTGCCAGCAGGGATCAAGGGGGCACTAATGAAAAACTGTTTTTT. The complete variable domain, with remaining parts taken from reference TRBV13 and TRBJ1-4, reads AAGVIQSPRHLIKEKRETATLKCYPIPRHDTVYWYQQGPGQDPQFLISFYEKMQSDKGSIPDRFSAQQFSDYHSELNMSSLELGDSALYFCASRDQGGTNEKLFFGSGTQLSVL.

Regarding this clone: This sample includes further DNA sequences coding for the same CDR3. V gene TRBV5-1 combines with J gene TRBJ2-3, with no clear D. Germline values: CDR1 SGHRS, CDR2 YFSETQ. Trimming pared 0 bases from V and 0 bases from J, leaving 8 bases between. The CDR3 totals 15 residues. CDR3: CASSLGGTSTDTQYF. CDR3 bases: TGCGCCAGCAGCTTGGGCGGAACTAGCACAGATACGCAGTATTTT.

CDR3 region: CASSLDRTGRGIYRYTF. The CDR3 bases are TGTGCCAGCAGCCTCGACCGTACAGGGCGGGGGATTTATCGCTACACCTTC. The chain has TRBV7-2 and TRBJ1-2, with TRBD1 as a possible D gene (6 bases). Germline-derived CDR1 and CDR2 are SGHTA and FQGNSA. Trimming left V 5 bases short and J 9 bases short, with 28 bases between. The length of the CDR3 is 17 residues.

CDR3 DNA sequence: TGTGCCAGCAGTGGCGACAGGGGGCTGAACTATGGCTACACCTTC. Protein product: CASSGDRGLNYGYTF. The J gene is TRBJ1-2, the V gene TRBV6-5; 10 bases are a match to TRBD1. This CDR3 is built from 15 residues. Germline V gives CDR1 MNHEY, CDR2 SVGAGI. Germline trimming cut 5 bases from V and 2 bases from J; bases unmatched to any gene: 5.

The chain carries TRBV2 and TRBJ2-7; D unresolved. Germline V lookup: CDR1 SNHLY, CDR2 FYNNEI. CDR3 length: 12 amino acids. V gave up 7 bases and J gave up 6 bases, with 13 bases separating them. DNA of the CDR3: TGTGCCAGCACCCCGGACCTCTCCGAGCAGTACTTC. It codes for CASTPDLSEQYF.

This clone was seen once. Here the CDR3 DNA reads TGTGCCAGCAGCTTGGTTCTGGGGTGGGACGAGCAGTACTTC. This translates into CASSLVLGWDEQYF. V is TRBV5-4 and J is TRBJ2-7; no clear D gene. This CDR3 comprises 14 residues. Trimming stripped 0 bases from V and 5 bases from J, with 12 bases between. The V gene's germline CDR1 is SGHNT and CDR2 YYREEE (reference sequence).

This clone was recorded once. The chain combines TRBV6-5 with TRBJ2-7, with 7 bases that match TRBD2. Trimming took 8 bases from V and 2 from J; bases not matched to a gene: 3. The CDR3 has 12 residues. Germline V gene data show CDR1 as MNHEY and CDR2 as SVGAGI. The CDR3 reads CASQGTTYEQYF. Here the CDR3 DNA reads TGTGCCAGCCAAGGGACTACCTACGAGCAGTACTTC.

The chain carries TRBV20-1 and TRBJ2-5; D may match TRBD1 or TRBD2 (5 bases each). CDR1 and CDR2 (germline): DFQATT, SNEGSKA (reference sequence). The V end lost 7 bases, the J end lost 4 bases, and 10 bases lay between the germline ends. This CDR3 is 11 amino acids long. CDR3 DNA sequence: TGCAGTGGGGGGAGCGGAGAGACCCAGTACTTC. Translation gives CSGGSGETQYF.

This chain uses TRBV7-3 with TRBJ2-7; D may be TRBD1 or TRBD2 (5 bases each). From germline, CDR1 is SGHTA and CDR2 FQGTGA. The CDR3 has 12 amino acids. V was pared by 2 bases and J by 5 bases, with 7 bases between. CDR3 bases: TGTGCCAGCAGCTTAGGGGGACACGAGCAGTACTTC. Protein product: CASSLGGHEQYF.

To note about this clone: Other DNA sequences in this specimen translate into the identical CDR3. The chain combines TRBV5-4 with TRBJ1-4; 8 bases agree with TRBD1. CDR1 is SGHNT, CDR2 YYREEE, per germline (reference sequence). J gave up 2 bases and V 5 bases, and 5 bases lay outside the gene matches. The CDR3 loop spans 15 amino acids. The CDR3 region is CASSRGQGTNEKLFF. The CDR3 region has the DNA TGTGCCAGCAGTCGTGGACAGGGTACTAATGAAAAACTGTTTTTT.

V gene TRBV27 combines with J gene TRBJ2-7; D possibly corresponds to TRBD1 (6 bases). The CDR3 covers 15 residues. V lost 0 bases and J lost 5, with 14 bases in between. Germline-derived CDR1 and CDR2 are MNHEY and SMNVEV (reference sequence). CDR3 region: CASSLSIRGYDEQYF. The CDR3 DNA reads as TGTGCCAGCAGTTTATCGATCAGGGGATACGACGAGCAGTACTTC.

The V and J genes are TRBV9 and TRBJ2-2; the D is unclear. The CDR3 contains 14 residues. V was cut by 4 bases and J by 1 base, with 8 bases left in between. Germline CDR1 and CDR2: SGDLS and YYNGEE. The CDR3 loop is CASSSRQNTGELFF. As DNA, the CDR3 is TGTGCCAGCAGCTCACGACAGAACACCGGGGAGCTGTTTTTT.

This clone occurred once. V and J are TRBV11-3 and TRBJ1-6; D might be TRBD1 (5 bases). V lost 0 bases, J lost 0 bases, and 12 bases lay in between. Looked up from germline, CDR1 is SGHNT and CDR2 is YENEEA. The CDR3 has 18 amino acids. The CDR3 nucleotides read TGTGCCAGCAGCTTAGATCTCGAGGGGAGCTCCTATAATTCACCCCTCCACTTT. Translated: CASSLDLEGSSYNSPLHF.

The chain links TRBV21-1 to TRBJ2-5; whether TRBD1, the table's D call, matches the DNA was not checked. TRBV21-1 has pseudogene status. CDR3 size: 15 residues. CDR3 residues: CASRSGGQGEETQYF. CDR3 coding DNA: TGTGCCAGCAGATCAGGGGGACAGGGGGAAGAGACCCAGTACTTC.

V and J are TRBV18 and TRBJ1-4; D not certain. V gave up 8 bases and J gave up 4 bases, with 14 bases separating them. Germline CDR1 KGHSH, CDR2 LQKENI. The CDR3 consists of 14 residues. The CDR3 loop reads CASRPGVGNEKLFF. The CDR3 DNA sequence: TGTGCCAGCCGACCAGGTGTGGGTAATGAAAAACTGTTTTTT.

The genes are TRBV4-1 and TRBJ2-1; TRBD1 or TRBD2 may be the D gene (5 bases each). Germline loops: CDR1 MGHRA, CDR2 YSYEKL. V was shortened by 2 bases and J by 7 bases, with 9 bases between the two germline ends. This CDR3 has 13 residues. CDR3 region: CASSQREGNEQFF. The CDR3 nucleotides read TGCGCCAGCAGCCAACGTGAGGGGAATGAGCAGTTCTTC.

The chain employs TRBV7-9 and TRBJ2-2; D unresolved. The CDR3 is 16 residues long. V shed 1 base and J shed 0 bases, with 9 bases lying between them. Looked up from germline, CDR1 is SEHNR and CDR2 is FQNEAQ (reference sequence). CDR3: CASSLEGGTNTGELFF. The CDR3 DNA follows: TGTGCCAGCAGCTTAGAGGGTGGTACGAACACCGGGGAGCTGTTTTTT.

V gene TRBV7-9 combines with J gene TRBJ2-1; 7 nucleotides align to TRBD2. V trimming: 1 base; J trimming: 6 bases; junction bases outside the gene matches: 9. In germline, CDR1 is SEHNR, CDR2 FQNEAQ (reference sequence). CDR3 size: 16 residues. CDR3 sequence: CASSLVPATSSNEQFF. CDR3 in DNA: TGTGCCAGCAGCTTAGTACCGGCGACTAGCTCCAATGAGCAGTTCTTC.

In this sample, this clone turned up once. The chain joins TRBV5-5 to TRBJ2-2; possible D gene TRBD2, 6 bases. The V end was cut by 0 bases, the J end by 0 bases, with 9 bases between. Germline CDR1 SGHKS, CDR2 YYEKEE (reference sequence). The CDR3 length is 16 residues. The CDR3 protein is CASSLGIAANTGELFF. The CDR3 DNA sequence: TGTGCCAGCAGCTTGGGGATAGCGGCGAACACCGGGGAGCTGTTTTTT.